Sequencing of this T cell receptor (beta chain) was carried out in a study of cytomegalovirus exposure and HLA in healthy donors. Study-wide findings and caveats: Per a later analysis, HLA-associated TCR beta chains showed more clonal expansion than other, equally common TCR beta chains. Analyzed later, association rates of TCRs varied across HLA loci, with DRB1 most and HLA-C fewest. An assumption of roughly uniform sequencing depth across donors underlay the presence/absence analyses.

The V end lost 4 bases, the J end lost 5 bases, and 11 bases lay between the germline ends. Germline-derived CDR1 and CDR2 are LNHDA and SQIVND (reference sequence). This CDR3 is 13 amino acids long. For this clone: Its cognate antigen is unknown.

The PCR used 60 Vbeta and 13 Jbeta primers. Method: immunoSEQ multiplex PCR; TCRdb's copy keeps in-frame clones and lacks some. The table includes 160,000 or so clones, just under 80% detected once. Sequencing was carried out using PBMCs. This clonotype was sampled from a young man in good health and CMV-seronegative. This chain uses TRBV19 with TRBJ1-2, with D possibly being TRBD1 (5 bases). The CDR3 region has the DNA TGTGCCAGTAGTACCCCAGGGTTATATGGCTACACCTTC. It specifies CASSTPGLYGYTF.